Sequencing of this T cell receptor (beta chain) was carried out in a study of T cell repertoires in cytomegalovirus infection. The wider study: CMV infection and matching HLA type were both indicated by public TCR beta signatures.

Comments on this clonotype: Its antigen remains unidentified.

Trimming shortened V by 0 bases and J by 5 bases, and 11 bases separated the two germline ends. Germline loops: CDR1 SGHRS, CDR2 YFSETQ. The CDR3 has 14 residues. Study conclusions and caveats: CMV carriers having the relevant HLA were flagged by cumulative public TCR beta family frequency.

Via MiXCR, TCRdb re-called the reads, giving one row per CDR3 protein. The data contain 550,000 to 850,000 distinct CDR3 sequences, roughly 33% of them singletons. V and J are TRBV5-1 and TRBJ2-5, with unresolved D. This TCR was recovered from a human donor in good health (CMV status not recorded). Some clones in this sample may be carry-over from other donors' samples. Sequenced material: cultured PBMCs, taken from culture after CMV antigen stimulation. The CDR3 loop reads CASSLEAFVETQYF. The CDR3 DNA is TGCGCCAGCAGCTTGGAGGCATTCGTGGAGACCCAGTACTTC. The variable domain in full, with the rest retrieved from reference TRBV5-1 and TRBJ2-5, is KAGVTQTPRYLIKTRGQQVTLSCSPISGHRSVSWYQQTPGQGLQFLFEYFSETQRNKGNFPGRFSGRQFSNSRSEMNVSTLELGDSALYLCASSLEAFVETQYFGPGTRLLVL.